Listed below are T cell receptor beta chains from one sample, sequenced in a study of beta chain features in type 1 diabetes. Sequenced by immunoSEQ multiplex PCR; TCRdb stores in-frame clones only, minus some. This sample has about 150,000 clones; about 13% occur once, and the top ten carry 1.3%. Sequencing used central memory CD4+ T cells from blood. The receptors were sampled from a man between 18 and 29 years old with type 1 diabetes. Both conserved end residues are part of each CDR3. Each record gives: V gene, J gene, clone size, D gene, CDR3 protein, CDR3 DNA. The D gene is left open where the match is weak. Clone size is stated in some rows and not others, as once, few, many or a class when expanded.

v_call: TRBV14; j_call: TRBJ2-7; clone_size: many; d_call: NA; cdr3_aa: CASSQGMYEQYF; cdr3_nt: TGTGCCAGCAGCCAAGGGATGTACGAGCAGTACTTC
v_call: TRBV28; j_call: TRBJ1-1; clone_size: few; d_call: NA; cdr3_aa: CASSRSGNTEAFF; cdr3_nt: TGTGCCAGCAGTCGCAGTGGGAACACTGAAGCTTTCTTT
v_call: TRBV25-1; j_call: TRBJ1-5; clone_size: few; d_call: TRBD1; cdr3_aa: CASRQQGVNQPQHF; cdr3_nt: TGTGCCAGCAGGCAACAGGGGGTCAATCAGCCCCAGCATTTT
v_call: TRBV30; j_call: TRBJ1-1; clone_size: few; d_call: NA; cdr3_aa: CAWRAANTEAFF; cdr3_nt: TGTGCCTGGAGAGCAGCGAACACTGAAGCTTTCTTT
v_call: TRBV19; j_call: TRBJ2-4; clone_size: few; d_call: NA; cdr3_aa: CASQGIAKNIQYF; cdr3_nt: TGTGCCAGTCAGGGAATAGCCAAAAACATTCAGTACTTC
v_call: TRBV15; j_call: TRBJ1-6; clone_size: few; d_call: TRBD1; cdr3_aa: CATSRDDRGLRSLHF; cdr3_nt: TGTGCCACCAGCAGGGATGACAGGGGCCTTCGGTCCCTCCACTTT
v_call: TRBV18; j_call: TRBJ2-2; clone_size: few; d_call: NA; cdr3_aa: CASSQSRGAGELFF; cdr3_nt: TGTGCCAGCTCACAGTCCAGGGGCGCCGGGGAGCTGTTTTTT
v_call: TRBV5-6; j_call: TRBJ1-4; clone_size: many; d_call: NA; cdr3_aa: CASSPRLGNEKLFF; cdr3_nt: TGTGCCAGCAGCCCACGATTGGGGAATGAAAAACTGTTTTTT
v_call: TRBV14; j_call: TRBJ2-1; clone_size: many; d_call: NA; cdr3_aa: CASSQEAGYEQFF; cdr3_nt: TGTGCCAGCAGCCAAGAGGCAGGCTATGAGCAGTTCTTC
v_call: TRBV5-4; j_call: TRBJ2-7; clone_size: NA; d_call: NA; cdr3_aa: CAWERGGPPYEQYF; cdr3_nt: TGTGCCTGGGAGAGGGGGGGCCCTCCATACGAGCAGTACTTC
v_call: TRBV29-1; j_call: TRBJ1-1; clone_size: NA; d_call: NA; cdr3_aa: CSVEDEGARPEAFF; cdr3_nt: TGCAGCGTTGAAGATGAAGGGGCGCGACCTGAAGCTTTCTTT
v_call: TRBV7-9; j_call: TRBJ2-6; clone_size: NA; d_call: NA; cdr3_aa: CASSLRAAGANVLTF; cdr3_nt: TGTGCCAGCAGCTTACGGGCGGCTGGGGCCAACGTCCTGACTTTC
v_call: TRBV28; j_call: TRBJ2-7; clone_size: few; d_call: NA; cdr3_aa: CASLNIGEQYF; cdr3_nt: TGTGCCAGCCTAAACATCGGCGAGCAGTACTTC
v_call: TRBV18; j_call: TRBJ1-3; clone_size: many; d_call: NA; cdr3_aa: CASSPYDSSSGNTIYF; cdr3_nt: TGTGCCAGCTCACCATATGACTCAAGCTCTGGAAACACCATATATTTT
v_call: TRBV14; j_call: TRBJ2-7; clone_size: many; d_call: NA; cdr3_aa: CASSFTLRYEQYF; cdr3_nt: TGTGCCAGCAGCTTTACTCTGCGGTACGAGCAGTACTTC
v_call: TRBV7-9; j_call: TRBJ1-4; clone_size: NA; d_call: NA; cdr3_aa: CASSINEKLFF; cdr3_nt: TGTGCCAGCAGCATCAATGAAAAACTGTTTTTT
v_call: TRBV5-1; j_call: TRBJ1-6; clone_size: few; d_call: NA; cdr3_aa: CASSLGAVRSSYNSPLHF; cdr3_nt: TGCGCCAGCAGCTTGGGTGCGGTCCGGAGCTCCTATAATTCACCCCTCCACTTT
v_call: TRBV6-1; j_call: TRBJ2-3; clone_size: NA; d_call: TRBD1; cdr3_aa: CASSDPQGAATQYF; cdr3_nt: TGTGCCAGCAGTGACCCACAGGGGGCGGCTACGCAGTATTTT
v_call: TRBV9; j_call: TRBJ2-2; clone_size: few; d_call: TRBD1; cdr3_aa: CASSTGTGGTGELFF; cdr3_nt: TGTGCCAGCAGCACCGGGACAGGGGGTACCGGGGAGCTGTTTTTT
v_call: TRBV21-1; j_call: TRBJ1-6; clone_size: NA; d_call: NA; cdr3_aa: CASSKGPRTVTLIYNSPLHF; cdr3_nt: TGTGCCAGCAGCAAAGGTCCACGGACGGTCACCTTGATTTATAATTCACCCCTCCACTTT
v_call: TRBV29-1; j_call: TRBJ1-2; clone_size: NA; d_call: NA; cdr3_aa: CSVEGTSEPGYTF; cdr3_nt: TGCAGCGTTGAGGGGACCTCTGAACCTGGCTACACCTTC
v_call: TRBV5-1; j_call: TRBJ2-7; clone_size: few; d_call: NA; cdr3_aa: CASSLVEDGEQYF; cdr3_nt: TGCGCCAGCAGCTTGGTTGAGGACGGTGAGCAGTACTTC
v_call: TRBV5-1; j_call: TRBJ1-4; clone_size: NA; d_call: TRBD1; cdr3_aa: CASSVGQGNEKLFF; cdr3_nt: TGCGCCAGCAGCGTGGGACAGGGAAATGAAAAACTGTTTTTT
v_call: TRBV6-6; j_call: TRBJ1-1; clone_size: NA; d_call: NA; cdr3_aa: CASQDASFTEAFF; cdr3_nt: TGTGCCAGCCAGGACGCAAGCTTCACTGAAGCTTTCTTT
v_call: TRBV12-2; j_call: TRBJ1-1; clone_size: few; d_call: NA; cdr3_aa: CASRLASSGAGDTEAFF; cdr3_nt: TGTGCAAGTCGCTTAGCCTCCTCGGGGGCAGGGGACACTGAAGCTTTCTTT
v_call: TRBV18; j_call: TRBJ2-1; clone_size: NA; d_call: TRBD1; cdr3_aa: CASAPQGSSMNEQFF; cdr3_nt: TGTGCCAGCGCACCACAGGGGAGTAGTATGAATGAGCAGTTCTTC
v_call: TRBV9; j_call: TRBJ2-1; clone_size: NA; d_call: NA; cdr3_aa: CASSEGLRSIDEQFF; cdr3_nt: TGTGCCAGCAGCGAGGGACTCCGTAGTATCGATGAGCAGTTCTTC
v_call: TRBV18; j_call: TRBJ2-6; clone_size: NA; d_call: TRBD2; cdr3_aa: CASSPGRASGANVLTF; cdr3_nt: TGTGCCAGCTCACCAGGGAGGGCCTCTGGGGCCAACGTCCTGACTTTC
v_call: TRBV10-3; j_call: TRBJ2-3; clone_size: many; d_call: NA; cdr3_aa: CAISQTTASTDTQYF; cdr3_nt: TGTGCCATCAGTCAAACGACGGCAAGCACAGATACGCAGTATTTT
v_call: TRBV13; j_call: TRBJ1-5; clone_size: few; d_call: NA; cdr3_aa: CASSWSRGQPQHF; cdr3_nt: TGTGCCAGCAGCTGGAGTCGGGGGCAGCCCCAGCATTTT
v_call: TRBV27; j_call: TRBJ1-3; clone_size: NA; d_call: NA; cdr3_aa: CASSFDRGNTIYF; cdr3_nt: TGTGCCAGCAGTTTTGACAGAGGAAACACCATATATTTT
v_call: TRBV18; j_call: TRBJ1-3; clone_size: few; d_call: NA; cdr3_aa: CASSPSVSGNTIYF; cdr3_nt: TGTGCCAGCTCACCGTCAGTCTCTGGAAACACCATATATTTT
v_call: TRBV11-3; j_call: TRBJ1-1; clone_size: NA; d_call: NA; cdr3_aa: CASSLIGTSGGAFF; cdr3_nt: TGTGCCAGCAGCTTAATAGGGACCAGTGGTGGAGCTTTCTTT
v_call: TRBV5-1; j_call: TRBJ2-3; clone_size: NA; d_call: NA; cdr3_aa: CASSLGSTDTQYF; cdr3_nt: TGCGCCAGCAGCTTGGGTAGCACAGATACGCAGTATTTT
v_call: TRBV27; j_call: TRBJ2-5; clone_size: many; d_call: NA; cdr3_aa: CASSLRGRETQYF; cdr3_nt: TGTGCCAGCAGTCTTCGGGGACGAGAGACCCAGTACTTC
v_call: TRBV14; j_call: TRBJ1-1; clone_size: few; d_call: NA; cdr3_aa: CASSQGPNTEAFF; cdr3_nt: TGTGCCAGCAGCCAAGGACCGAACACTGAAGCTTTCTTT
v_call: TRBV7-9; j_call: TRBJ1-1; clone_size: NA; d_call: NA; cdr3_aa: CASVQGIHTTEAFF; cdr3_nt: TGTGCCAGTGTACAGGGAATTCATACCACTGAAGCTTTCTTT
v_call: TRBV11-2; j_call: TRBJ2-1; clone_size: few; d_call: TRBD1; cdr3_aa: CASSLGSGTGNNEQFF; cdr3_nt: TGTGCCAGCAGCTTGGGCTCCGGGACAGGGAACAATGAGCAGTTCTTC
v_call: TRBV5-4; j_call: TRBJ2-1; clone_size: few; d_call: NA; cdr3_aa: CASSSQGTRGEQFF; cdr3_nt: TGTGCCAGCAGCTCCCAGGGCACCCGTGGGGAGCAGTTCTTC
v_call: TRBV5-6; j_call: TRBJ2-1; clone_size: few; d_call: NA; cdr3_aa: CASSLWVSVLEQFF; cdr3_nt: TGTGCCAGCAGCTTGTGGGTTAGCGTCCTTGAGCAGTTCTTC
v_call: TRBV28; j_call: TRBJ2-2; clone_size: NA; d_call: NA; cdr3_aa: CASSPSLGAGELFF; cdr3_nt: TGTGCCAGCAGCCCCTCCCTGGGAGCCGGGGAGCTGTTTTTT
v_call: TRBV6-5; j_call: TRBJ2-1; clone_size: many; d_call: TRBD1; cdr3_aa: CASSPDRGREQFF; cdr3_nt: TGTGCCAGCAGTCCGGACAGGGGTAGGGAGCAGTTCTTC
v_call: TRBV4-1; j_call: TRBJ2-5; clone_size: NA; d_call: NA; cdr3_aa: CASSQPWGLETQYF; cdr3_nt: TGCGCCAGCAGCCAACCCTGGGGGCTGGAGACCCAGTACTTC
v_call: TRBV7-2; j_call: TRBJ2-1; clone_size: few; d_call: NA; cdr3_aa: CASSVYNEQFF; cdr3_nt: TGTGCCAGCAGCGTCTACAATGAGCAGTTCTTC
v_call: TRBV9; j_call: TRBJ2-3; clone_size: few; d_call: NA; cdr3_aa: CASSLRTGDTQYF; cdr3_nt: TGTGCCAGCAGCTTACGAACGGGAGATACGCAGTATTTT
v_call: TRBV10-3; j_call: TRBJ1-2; clone_size: NA; d_call: TRBD1; cdr3_aa: CAISRGQGPYGYTF; cdr3_nt: TGTGCCATCAGCCGGGGACAGGGGCCGTATGGCTACACCTTC
v_call: TRBV2; j_call: TRBJ1-1; clone_size: NA; d_call: NA; cdr3_aa: CASSRELGNTEAFF; cdr3_nt: TGTGCCAGCAGTCGTGAGCTGGGGAACACTGAAGCTTTCTTT
v_call: TRBV5-1; j_call: TRBJ2-1; clone_size: NA; d_call: TRBD2; cdr3_aa: CASSLASGGNEQFF; cdr3_nt: TGCGCCAGCAGCTTGGCCAGCGGGGGAAATGAGCAGTTCTTC
v_call: TRBV6-1; j_call: TRBJ2-5; clone_size: NA; d_call: TRBD1; cdr3_aa: CASSRGQGAGETQYF; cdr3_nt: TGTGCCAGCAGTCGGGGACAGGGGGCAGGTGAGACCCAGTACTTC
v_call: TRBV13; j_call: TRBJ1-6; clone_size: NA; d_call: NA; cdr3_aa: CASSLGLDSPLHF; cdr3_nt: TGTGCCAGCAGCTTAGGCCTTGATTCACCCCTCCACTTT
v_call: TRBV27; j_call: TRBJ2-3; clone_size: NA; d_call: TRBD2; cdr3_aa: CASNLAGGGTDTQYF; cdr3_nt: TGTGCCAGCAACTTAGCGGGGGGGGGCACAGATACGCAGTATTTT
v_call: TRBV11-2; j_call: TRBJ1-2; clone_size: NA; d_call: NA; cdr3_aa: CASSLNSNYGYTF; cdr3_nt: TGTGCCAGCAGCTTGAATTCGAACTATGGCTACACCTTC
v_call: TRBV7-9; j_call: TRBJ2-7; clone_size: few; d_call: NA; cdr3_aa: CASSLAGGTVRYYEQYF; cdr3_nt: TGTGCCAGCAGCTTGGCAGGGGGGACAGTTCGCTACTACGAGCAGTACTTC
v_call: TRBV9; j_call: TRBJ2-7; clone_size: few; d_call: NA; cdr3_aa: CASSVAVVPVEQYF; cdr3_nt: TGTGCCAGCAGCGTAGCTGTGGTACCCGTCGAGCAGTACTTC
v_call: TRBV28; j_call: TRBJ1-4; clone_size: NA; d_call: NA; cdr3_aa: CASSLLTNEKLFF; cdr3_nt: TGTGCCAGCAGTTTATTAACTAATGAAAAACTGTTTTTT
v_call: TRBV6-1; j_call: TRBJ2-7; clone_size: few; d_call: NA; cdr3_aa: CASERGRGYEQYF; cdr3_nt: TGTGCCAGCGAGAGGGGTAGGGGCTACGAGCAGTACTTC
v_call: TRBV5-8; j_call: TRBJ2-5; clone_size: many; d_call: NA; cdr3_aa: CASSFRAETQYF; cdr3_nt: TGTGCCAGCAGCTTCCGGGCGGAGACCCAGTACTTC
v_call: TRBV27; j_call: TRBJ1-2; clone_size: NA; d_call: TRBD1; cdr3_aa: CASSRGQGGYTF; cdr3_nt: TGTGCCAGCAGCCGAGGACAGGGAGGATACACCTTC
v_call: TRBV20-1; j_call: TRBJ1-4; clone_size: few; d_call: NA; cdr3_aa: CSAREEGKLFF; cdr3_nt: TGCAGTGCTAGAGAGGAGGGAAAACTGTTTTTT
v_call: TRBV5-6; j_call: TRBJ1-2; clone_size: NA; d_call: NA; cdr3_aa: CASSLDSGFYGYTF; cdr3_nt: TGTGCCAGCAGCTTGGATTCTGGCTTCTATGGCTACACCTTC